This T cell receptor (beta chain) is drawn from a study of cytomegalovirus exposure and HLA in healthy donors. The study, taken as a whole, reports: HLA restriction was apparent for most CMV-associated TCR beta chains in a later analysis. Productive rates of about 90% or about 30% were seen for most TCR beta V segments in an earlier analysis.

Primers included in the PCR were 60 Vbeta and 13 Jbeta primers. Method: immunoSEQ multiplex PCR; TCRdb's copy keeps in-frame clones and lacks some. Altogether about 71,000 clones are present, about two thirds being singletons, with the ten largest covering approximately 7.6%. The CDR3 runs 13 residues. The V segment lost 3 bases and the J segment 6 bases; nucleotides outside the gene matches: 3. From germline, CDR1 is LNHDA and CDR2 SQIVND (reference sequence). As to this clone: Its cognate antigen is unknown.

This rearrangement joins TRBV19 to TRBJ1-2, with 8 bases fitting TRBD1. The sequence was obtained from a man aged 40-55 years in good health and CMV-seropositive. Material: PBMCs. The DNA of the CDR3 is TGTGCCAGTAGTATCACCAGGGGGCATGGCTACACCTTC. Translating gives CASSITRGHGYTF.